This TCR beta chain is from a study of cytomegalovirus exposure and HLA in healthy donors. It was with 60 Vbeta and 13 Jbeta primers that the PCR ran. This table comes from immunoSEQ multiplex PCR, and its TCRdb copy is limited to in-frame clones, with some not included. Of roughly 200,000 clones listed, roughly 80% are singletons. V was pared by 0 bases and J by 0 bases, with 9 bases between. Germline V gives CDR1 SGHAT, CDR2 FQNNGV. CDR3 size: 17 residues. Sequenced sample: PBMCs. This TCR came from a female donor in good health and CMV-seronegative. This chain uses TRBV11-2 with TRBJ1-6; D unclear. CDR3 protein: CASSLDLGLSYNSPLHF. The CDR3 DNA follows: TGTGCCAGCAGCTTAGATCTAGGCCTCTCCTATAATTCACCCCTCCACTTT.